This note documents a single T cell receptor beta chain sequence. This clone's antigen is unknown. No much larger clone is present one base from it, and per-base qualities are unavailable. The library was prepared using 5' RACE. Instrument on record: Illumina HiSeq 2000. A universal primer binding site was added through template switching, and the final cDNA carried a unique molecular identifier so that TCR cDNA molecules could be counted accurately. Specific primers in the conserved constant-segment region were used to synthesize first-strand cDNA for the TCR alpha and beta chains. To control for contamination, every cDNA library carried two barcodes: a SMART-Mk sample barcode plus Illumina barcodes. TruSeq adapter sequences, together with Illumina sample barcodes, were added in two successive PCR steps. Sequencing of the TCR alpha and beta cDNA libraries was done on the Illumina HiSeq platform using custom primers. The original pipeline was this. MiGEC processed the raw reads to extract unique molecular identifiers, while MiXCR was used to determine the CDR3 positions. For each individual, recombination models were inferred using an EM algorithm with the repgenHMM and IGoR tools. The analysis of shared clonotypes was done with the tcR package in R, with sharing normalized by the product of cloneset sizes. To study raw recombination free of thymic and clonal selection effects, out-of-frame nonproductive sequences were analyzed. TCRdb redid the processing of the public reads, applying fastp at Q25 and MiXCR, and retained in-frame beta chains. Rows are unified per CDR3 protein, each entry keeping the most common DNA and genes. Clone size and V and J calls follow TCRdb, not the original study. The sample table holds 240,000 or so distinct CDR3 sequences, of which roughly 13% were seen once. Together, the top ten hold 4% to 5% of the sample.

The sample belongs to a study of identical twins (dated by TCRdb to between 2015 and 2016). Turning to the overall study: To test whether fetal clonotypes persist, the study used deep sequencing on TCR alpha and beta repertoires from monozygotic twins, unrelated adults of various ages, and cord blood. To rule out contamination, replicate twin experiments were performed at different times with different library preparation protocols.

V and J are trimmed by 1 base and 2 bases, and the gene matches miss 9 bases of the junction. Measured from the cysteine to the phenylalanine, the CDR3 is 17 residues long. Solely the CDR3 DNA is kept, with 51 bases framed from the first base. All donors were healthy Caucasians. The twin cohort comprised three pairs of female monozygotic twins, all aged about 18 to 30 years. Miltenyi CD45RO+ enrichment and human naive T-cell isolation kits were used to isolate memory (CD45RO+) and naive T cells from PBMC. General conclusions and limits of the study: Conclusions relied on cross-sectional statistical analysis, since the same donors could not be followed over many years. Zero-insertion analyses could be partly confounded by invariant T cells such as MAIT and iNKT, although diverse VJ usage argued against such confounding for most clonotypes. Out-of-frame TCR alpha sequences shared between twins showed an excess of low generation-probability sequences compared with coincidental sharing between unrelated individuals. Recombination models systematically underestimated out-of-frame TCR alpha sharing in monozygotic twins but agreed with sharing between unrelated individuals. A weaker excess of twin sharing was found in beta out-of-frame sequences because the signal-to-noise ratio was lowered by fewer shared sequences. Abundant cord blood beta clonotypes carried fewer insertions; young adult naive repertoires showed a weaker similar trend, while memory repertoires showed none.

Another study also made use of these data, one on yellow fever vaccine responses in identical twins. The second investigation adds: According to the authors, in identical twins the way T cells responded to vaccination appeared partly convergent and partly personalized. Focusing on identical twins, the study followed the T cell clones that responded to the vaccine, and did so with precision.

The sequenced sample consisted of memory (CD45RO+) T cells sorted from blood. Interpreted using the paper, the cell subset or site label stands for: CD45RO+ enriched T cells. The chain employs TRBV12-3 or TRBV12-4 and TRBJ2-7; TRBD2 lines up with 9 middle nucleotides. The receptor comes from a woman under 30 in good health. The CDR3 reads CASSLVLGTSSTYEQYF. The DNA is as follows: TGTGCCAGCAGTTTAGTGTTGGGGACTAGCAGTACCTACGAGCAGTACTTC.